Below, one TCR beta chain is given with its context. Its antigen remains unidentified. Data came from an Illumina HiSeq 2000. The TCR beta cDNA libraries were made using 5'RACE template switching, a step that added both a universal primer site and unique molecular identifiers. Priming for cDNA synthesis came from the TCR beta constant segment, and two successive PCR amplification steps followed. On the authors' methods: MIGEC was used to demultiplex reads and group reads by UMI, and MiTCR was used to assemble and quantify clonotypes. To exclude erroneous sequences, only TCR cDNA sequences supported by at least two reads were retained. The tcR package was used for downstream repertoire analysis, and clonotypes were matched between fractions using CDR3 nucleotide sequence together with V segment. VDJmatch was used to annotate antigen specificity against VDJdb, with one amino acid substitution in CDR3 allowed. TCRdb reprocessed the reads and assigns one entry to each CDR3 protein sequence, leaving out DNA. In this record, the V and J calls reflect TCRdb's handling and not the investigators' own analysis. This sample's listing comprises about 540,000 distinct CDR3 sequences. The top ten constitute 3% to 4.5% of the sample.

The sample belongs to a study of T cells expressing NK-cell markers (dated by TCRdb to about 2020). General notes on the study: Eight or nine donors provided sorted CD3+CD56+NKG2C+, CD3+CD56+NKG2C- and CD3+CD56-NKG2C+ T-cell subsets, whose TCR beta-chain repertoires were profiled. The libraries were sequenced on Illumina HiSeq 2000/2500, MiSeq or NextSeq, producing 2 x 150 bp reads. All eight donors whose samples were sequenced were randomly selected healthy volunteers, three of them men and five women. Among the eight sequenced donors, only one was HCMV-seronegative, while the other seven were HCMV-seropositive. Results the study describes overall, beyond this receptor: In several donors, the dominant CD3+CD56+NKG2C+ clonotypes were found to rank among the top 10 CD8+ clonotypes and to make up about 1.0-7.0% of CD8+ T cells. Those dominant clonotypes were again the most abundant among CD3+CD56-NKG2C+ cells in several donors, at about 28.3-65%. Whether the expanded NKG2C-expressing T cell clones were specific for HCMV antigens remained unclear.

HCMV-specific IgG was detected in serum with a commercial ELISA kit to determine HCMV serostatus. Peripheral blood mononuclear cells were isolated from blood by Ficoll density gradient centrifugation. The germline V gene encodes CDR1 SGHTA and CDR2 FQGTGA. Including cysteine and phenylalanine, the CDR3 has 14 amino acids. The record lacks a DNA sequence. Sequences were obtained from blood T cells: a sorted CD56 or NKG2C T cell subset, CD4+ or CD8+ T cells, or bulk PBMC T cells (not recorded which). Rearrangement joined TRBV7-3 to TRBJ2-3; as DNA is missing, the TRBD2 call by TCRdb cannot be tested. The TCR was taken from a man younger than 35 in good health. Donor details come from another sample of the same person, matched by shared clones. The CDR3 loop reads CASSPSGPGDTQYF.